Listed here is a single T cell receptor beta chain. This clone occurred a few times. The antigen it recognizes is unknown. Per-base quality was not reported, and no clone a single base away is much larger than it. This sample stems from a study of blood T cell repertoires in COVID-19 (dated by TCRdb to 2018 to 2021). Background for the entire study: Samples from collaborators originated in the United States, Italy and Spain and spanned both the acute and convalescent phases of COVID-19. The repertoires were released in a freely available public database intended as a resource for research on the immune response to SARS-CoV-2. The prospective study material was composed of cDNA or gDNA derived from T cells, B-cell-depleted T cells, or PBMCs. Samples were obtained from the ongoing ImmuneRACE study (first 160 participants) and from 1,200 or so subjects provided by 6 global collaborators. The sample metadata nearly always contained a de-identified subject ID, COVID-19 status, age in years and sex. The dataset comprised deeply sampled blood TCRbeta repertoires from subjects exposed to, actively infected with, or recovered from COVID-19. Where HLA class I and class II types were available, the types were taken from metadata supplied by the sample provider, not from assay-based typing.

Another Seattle source contributed samples from volunteer blood donors who had recovered from COVID-19. Collaborating institutions collected whole blood in K2EDTA tubes following their own protocols. For TCRbeta analysis, collaborator samples were shipped as frozen whole blood, as isolated PBMCs, or as DNA extracted from either sample type. The immunoSEQ Assay, a bias-controlled multiplex PCR, was used to amplify TCRbeta CDR3 regions from genomic DNA. For the original study's pipeline: The number of nucleated cells in each sample was estimated from the amplification of reference gene primers within the assay. To quantify the absolute abundance of each unique TCRbeta CDR3 rearrangement, sequence reads were collapsed and filtered. For each sample, productive Simpson clonality was calculated as the square root of Simpson's diversity index across productive rearrangements. Not all clones reach the TCRdb copy of this immuneACCESS table, which keeps in-frame sequences only. Checked studies attribute under half of the gap to unresolved V genes and leave the rest unexplained. That table is the source of V, J and clone size, and D and trimming were worked out from the DNA. This sample holds 200,000 or so clones; about 85% were observed only once. Clones ranked in the top ten supply around 3% of the sample.

V is pruned by 5 bases and J by 5 bases, leaving 4 bases of the junction without a gene match. CDR1 and CDR2 are read off the germline V gene (reference sequence) as LNHDA and SQIVND. Including cysteine and phenylalanine, the CDR3 has 14 amino acids. The read is trimmed to its CDR3 DNA, 42 bases read in frame from base 1. General findings and caveats noted by the study authors: Clinical and demographic metadata were provided uncurated, with the amount varying by source and participant.

This receptor was taken from a man aged 50 to 60 who had recovered from COVID-19. Material for sequencing was peripheral blood. Recombination connected TRBV19 to TRBJ1-5, and TRBD1 matches 9 of the central bases. The DNA sequence is given as TGTGCCAGTAGTTTATGGACAGGGGATCAGCCCCAGCATTTT. Translation gives CASSLWTGDQPQHF. Reference TRBV19 and TRBJ1-5 genes cover what lies past the CDR3, so the full variable domain is DGGITQSPKYLFRKEGQNVTLSCEQNLNHDAMYWYRQDPGQGLRLIYYSQIVNDFQKGDIAEGYSVSREKKESFPLTVTSAQKNPTAFYLCASSLWTGDQPQHFGDGTRLSIL.